One sample yielded the 27 T cell receptor beta chains listed below, sequenced in a study of blood T cell repertoires in COVID-19 (TCRdb year 2020). Library creation used the immunoSEQ multiplex PCR assay. Drawn from immuneACCESS, this table holds only the in-frame rearrangements with V and J called that TCRdb kept. Clones are partly lost; checked studies trace under half to an unresolved V gene and leave the rest unexplained. For this sample the table gives hundreds of thousands of clones, of which 90% were detected only once. Clones ranked in the top ten supply around 15% of the sample. Sequencing was performed on PBMCs or T cells enriched from blood (not recorded which). These TCRs come from a man aged 30 to 45 who had been exposed to COVID-19.

This clone was seen just once. The chain has TRBV27 and TRBJ1-1; 7 bases line up with TRBD1. Germline loops: CDR1 MNHEY, CDR2 SMNVEV (reference sequence). The CDR3 extends over 13 amino acids. Trimming took 9 bases from V and 3 from J; bases not matched to a gene: 7. CDR3: CASYRGEDTEAFF. The CDR3 bases are TGTGCCAGTTACAGGGGAGAGGACACTGAAGCTTTCTTT.

The chain recombines TRBV7-2 with TRBJ1-1; D is unclear. With 1 base removed from V and 4 bases from J, the gap between germline ends came to 7 bases. Germline CDR1 reads SGHTA; CDR2 reads FQGNSA. The CDR3 runs 13 residues. The CDR3 here is CASSLGYGTEAFF. The DNA for the CDR3 is TGTGCCAGCAGCTTAGGTTACGGCACTGAAGCTTTCTTT.

The rearrangement joins TRBV6-7 to TRBJ2-1, with 8 bases fitting TRBD1. TRBV6-7 has ORF status, its function being uncertain. Unmatched junction bases numbered 12, after V lost 2 bases and J lost 9 bases. The CDR3 loop spans 16 amino acids. The CDR3: CASSYEDRVDGSEQFF. In DNA form, the CDR3 reads TGTGCCAGCAGTTACGAGGACAGGGTCGATGGTTCTGAGCAGTTCTTC.

Concerning this clone itself: The same CDR3 can be traced to other DNA sequences in this sample. The V call is TRBV6-5, the J call TRBJ1-5; TRBD1 might be the D (5 bases). There are 15 residues in the CDR3. Germline loops: CDR1 MNHEY, CDR2 SVGAGI. V lost 0 bases and J 6 bases, leaving 12 bases between the germline ends. In DNA form, the CDR3 reads TGTGCCAGCAGTTACTCGGGGCAGGGTGGTCAGCCCCAGCATTTT. Amino acids: CASSYSGQGGQPQHF.

The chain carries TRBV7-2 and TRBJ1-1; 8 bases agree with TRBD1. The germline V gene encodes CDR1 SGHTA and CDR2 FQGNSA. V dropped 5 bases and J dropped 8; count of bases not matched to a gene: 13. This CDR3 region has 15 residues. CDR3 DNA: TGTGCCAGCAGCCGGACGTTTGACAGGGGAGCAGAAGCTTTCTTT. It yields the protein CASSRTFDRGAEAFF.

This clone was seen only once. This chain connects TRBV14 to TRBJ2-3; D is unclear. Germline values: CDR1 SGHDN, CDR2 FVKESK. This CDR3 is built from 13 residues. V lost 0 bases to trimming and J lost 6 bases, with 7 bases between them. CDR3 sequence (DNA): TGTGCCAGCAGCCAAGATTCAGGCGATACGCAGTATTTT. This sequence encodes CASSQDSGDTQYF. Full variable domain (missing parts from reference TRBV14 and TRBJ2-3): EAGVTQFPSHSVIEKGQTVTLRCDPISGHDNLYWYRRVMGKEIKFLLHFVKESKQDESGMPNNRFLAERTGGTYSTLKVQPAELEDSGVYFCASSQDSGDTQYFGPGTRLTVL.

V usage is TRBV3-1 (or the pseudogene TRBV3-2) and J usage is TRBJ2-3, with D possibly TRBD2 on 5 matching bases. Deletions cut 3 bases from V and 1 base from J, with 11 bases between. Germline values: CDR1 LGHDT, CDR2 YNNKEL (reference sequence). This CDR3 contains 15 residues. This CDR3 is CASSQRAGRTDTQYF. CDR3 bases: TGTGCCAGCAGCCAGCGGGCGGGCCGCACAGATACGCAGTATTTT.

In nucleotides, the CDR3 is TGCGCCAGCAGCCAAGGTGGGGGGTGGACTGAAGCTTTCTTT. Translation: CASSQGGGWTEAFF. This chain joins TRBV4-1 and TRBJ1-1, with D possibly TRBD1 on 5 matching bases. Trimming left V 1 base short and J 5 bases short, with 11 bases between. The CDR3 has 14 residues. Germline V gene data show CDR1 as MGHRA and CDR2 as YSYEKL.

The rearrangement links TRBV5-6 to TRBJ2-2, with a possible D match to TRBD2 (5 bases). Germline V gene data show CDR1 as SGHDT and CDR2 as YYEEEE. Deletions cut 1 base from V and 0 bases from J, with 10 bases between. The CDR3 runs to 16 residues. CDR3 DNA: TGTGCCAGCAGCTTGTACCCGGGATCGAACACCGGGGAGCTGTTTTTT. Translating it yields CASSLYPGSNTGELFF.

This CDR3 is CASSQETGGSYGYTF. CDR3 sequence (DNA): TGTGCCAGCAGCCAAGAGACAGGGGGCAGCTATGGCTACACCTTC. J is TRBJ1-2 and V is TRBV3-1 (or the pseudogene TRBV3-2); 10 bases agree with TRBD1. This CDR3 contains 15 residues. The germline V gene encodes CDR1 LGHDT and CDR2 YNNKEL (reference sequence). J was trimmed by 4 bases and V by 0 bases; bases with no gene match: 2.

CDR3 loop: CASSPLRERPDTQYF. CDR3 sequence (DNA): TGTGCCAGCTCACCATTGAGGGAGAGGCCAGATACGCAGTATTTT. The rearrangement links TRBV18 to TRBJ2-3; TRBD2 might be the D (5 bases). The CDR3 is made up of 15 amino acids. Germline values: CDR1 KGHSH, CDR2 LQKENI. The germline V and J ends were trimmed by 2 bases and 4 bases, with 13 bases remaining between them. Drawing the rest from reference TRBV18 and TRBJ2-3, the complete variable domain is NAGVMQNPRHLVRRRGQEARLRCSPMKGHSHVYWYRQLPEEGLKFMVYLQKENIIDESGMPKERFSAEFPKEGPSILRIQQVVRGDSAAYFCASSPLRERPDTQYFGPGTRLTVL.

The chain is built from TRBV7-6 and TRBJ2-5; D remains ambiguous. Germline V gene data show CDR1 as SGHVS and CDR2 as FNYEAQ. The V end was cut by 1 base, the J end by 0 bases, with 9 bases between. The CDR3 is 15 residues long. The CDR3 nucleotides are TGTGCCAGCAGCTTAGTGGGCACATACCAAGAGACCCAGTACTTC. Its protein product is CASSLVGTYQETQYF.

The rearrangement joins TRBV12-3 or TRBV12-4 to TRBJ2-1; no clear D gene. The CDR3 spans 12 residues. Trimming removed 2 bases at V and 5 bases at J, with 4 bases between. The CDR3 is CASSLLDNEQFF. In DNA form, the CDR3 reads TGTGCCAGCAGTTTATTAGACAATGAGCAGTTCTTC.

The rearrangement joins TRBV3-1 (or the pseudogene TRBV3-2) to TRBJ2-5; a weak D match, TRBD2 (6 bases). The CDR3 totals 17 residues. Germline CDR1 is LGHDT and CDR2 is YNNKEL (reference sequence). The V end lost 3 bases, the J end lost 1 base, and 18 bases lay between the germline ends. Written as DNA, the CDR3 is TGTGCCAGCAGCCAGCCAACATACTTGGGGGGCCAAGAGACCCAGTACTTC. It is translated as CASSQPTYLGGQETQYF.

This clone was seen once. The chain combines TRBV27 with TRBJ2-3; the D gene is possibly TRBD1 (5 bases). The length of the CDR3 is 12 residues. Germline V gene lookup returns CDR1 MNHEY and CDR2 SMNVEV (reference sequence). V lost 4 bases to trimming and J lost 8 bases, with 10 bases between them. Here the CDR3 DNA reads TGTGCCAGCAGTTCCATTCAGGGTACGCAGTATTTT. Translating it yields CASSSIQGTQYF.

The chain recombines TRBV6-5 with TRBJ2-3, with 7 positions matching TRBD1. Germline lookup yields CDR1 MNHEY and CDR2 SVGAGI. The V gene end was trimmed by 7 bases and the J gene end by 4 bases; junction bases not matched to a gene: 5. This CDR3 is built from 13 residues. The CDR3 region is CASTRQGADTQYF. DNA of the CDR3: TGTGCCAGCACCAGACAGGGTGCAGATACGCAGTATTTT.

The chain recombines TRBV30 with TRBJ2-3; a possible D gene is TRBD2 (6 bases). V shed 1 base and J shed 3 bases, with 8 bases lying between them. The CDR3 is made up of 13 amino acids. CDR1 GTSNPN and CDR2 SVGIG come from the germline V gene (reference sequence). CDR3 sequence reads: CAWSAGGTDTQYF. In DNA, the CDR3 is TGTGCCTGGAGTGCCGGGGGTACAGATACGCAGTATTTT.

The chain employs TRBV3-1 (or the pseudogene TRBV3-2) and TRBJ1-2; 9 nucleotides match TRBD1. The CDR3 is 17 amino acids. From germline, CDR1 is LGHDT and CDR2 YNNKEL (reference sequence). J lost 0 bases, V lost 1 base, and 6 bases had no gene match. The CDR3 DNA follows: TGTGCCAGCAGCCAAGGAACAGGGGGCAAATCTAACTATGGCTACACCTTC. This codes for CASSQGTGGKSNYGYTF.

This clone was detected only once. The gene calls are TRBV5-1 and TRBJ2-3; 10 bases align to TRBD1. This CDR3 has 15 residues. CDR1 SGHRS and CDR2 YFSETQ come from the germline V gene. V was clipped by 1 base and J by 6 bases; unmatched bases: 5. CDR3 region: CASSLSGTGADTQYF. The CDR3 region has the DNA TGCGCCAGCAGCTTGTCCGGGACAGGGGCTGATACGCAGTATTTT.

The CDR3 spells CASRDRDRSTDTQYF. CDR3 nucleotides: TGTGCCAGTAGAGACCGGGACAGAAGCACAGATACGCAGTATTTT. This chain uses TRBV19 with TRBJ2-3; 7 nucleotides match TRBD1. Germline trimming cut 6 bases from V and 0 bases from J; bases unmatched to any gene: 6. Germline values: CDR1 LNHDA, CDR2 SQIVND (reference sequence). This CDR3 region has 15 residues.

The chain's CDR3 is CASSKDRGIEAFF. The CDR3 nucleotides read TGTGCCAGTAGTAAGGACAGGGGGATTGAAGCTTTCTTT. V and J are TRBV19 and TRBJ1-1; 10 bases agree with TRBD1. From germline, CDR1 is LNHDA and CDR2 SQIVND (reference sequence). J lost 7 bases, V lost 4 bases, and 3 bases had no gene match. The CDR3 extends over 13 amino acids. Combining the CDR3 with reference TRBV19 and TRBJ1-1 gives the whole variable domain DGGITQSPKYLFRKEGQNVTLSCEQNLNHDAMYWYRQDPGQGLRLIYYSQIVNDFQKGDIAEGYSVSREKKESFPLTVTSAQKNPTAFYLCASSKDRGIEAFFGQGTRLTVV.

This clone was recorded only once. The chain combines TRBV5-1 with TRBJ1-1; a weak D match, TRBD1 (6 bases). The V gene lost 4 bases and the J gene lost 1 base, with 11 bases spanning the gap. CDR1 and CDR2 from the germline V gene are SGHRS and YFSETQ. CDR3 length equals 14 residues. The CDR3 loop is CASSPTGWNTEAFF. As DNA, the CDR3 is TGCGCCAGCAGCCCAACAGGGTGGAACACTGAAGCTTTCTTT. The entire variable domain, with the rest obtained from reference TRBV5-1 and TRBJ1-1, is as follows: KAGVTQTPRYLIKTRGQQVTLSCSPISGHRSVSWYQQTPGQGLQFLFEYFSETQRNKGNFPGRFSGRQFSNSRSEMNVSTLELGDSALYLCASSPTGWNTEAFFGQGTRLTVV.

The chain employs TRBV19 and TRBJ1-1, with D perhaps TRBD1 (5 bases). Trimming stripped 6 bases from V and 7 bases from J, with 6 bases between. The germline CDR1 and CDR2 sequences are LNHDA and SQIVND (reference sequence). The length of the CDR3 is 10 residues. CDR3 sequence (DNA): TGTGCCAGTAGAGGGGATGAAGCTTTCTTT. It yields the protein CASRGDEAFF.

V usage is TRBV10-1 and J usage is TRBJ2-7; D may be TRBD1 (5 bases). Germline V lookup: CDR1 WNHNN, CDR2 SYGVQD (reference sequence). The CDR3 covers 14 residues. The V gene lost 5 bases and the J gene lost 2 bases, with 13 bases spanning the gap. This CDR3 reads CASSTGLSPYEQYF. CDR3 DNA: TGCGCCAGCAGTACAGGTTTAAGTCCCTACGAGCAGTACTTC.

The sample holds one count of this clone. The V gene is TRBV2, the J gene TRBJ2-2; 11 nucleotides line up with TRBD2. The CDR3 extends over 13 amino acids. V lost 11 bases to trimming and J lost 6 bases; unmatched junction nucleotides: 5. Germline V gives CDR1 SNHLY, CDR2 FYNNEI. The DNA for the CDR3 is TGTGCCCGAACTAGCGGGGGCCCCGGGGAGCTGTTTTTT. This sequence encodes CARTSGGPGELFF.

The chain combines TRBV30 with TRBJ1-4; 8 bases are a match to TRBD1. With 3 bases clipped from V and 11 bases from J, the junction kept 5 bases outside the gene matches. Looked up from germline, CDR1 is GTSNPN and CDR2 is SVGIG (reference sequence). This CDR3 comprises 12 residues. The CDR3 DNA follows: TGTGCCTGGAGCTACAACAGGGGGAAACTGTTTTTT. Protein: CAWSYNRGKLFF.

The chain carries TRBV27 and TRBJ1-1, with D hard to call. CDR3 length: 13 residues. The V gene lost 5 bases and the J gene lost 1 base, with 8 bases spanning the gap. The germline gives CDR1 MNHEY, CDR2 SMNVEV (reference sequence). In DNA, the CDR3 is TGTGCCAGCAGTCCGGCGGGGAACACTGAAGCTTTCTTT. This translates into CASSPAGNTEAFF.